The 18 T cell receptor beta chains below all came from one sample that was sequenced in a study of T cells in Graves' hyperthyroidism and ophthalmopathy. Amplification yielded TCR beta CDR3 regions, with RNA transcripts as the source. The HTBI primer set was used in a first-round RT-PCR of the TCR CDR3. TCRdb passed the multiplex PCR reads through MiXCR, listing each CDR3 protein once. In the table there are hundreds of thousands of distinct CDR3 sequences, 18% of which are singletons. Sequencing was carried out using blood. Source of these receptors: a woman in her forties or fifties with Graves' hyperthyroidism that later progressed to Graves' ophthalmopathy.

Points on this clonotype: With a much larger clone just one base away, this may be a read error. The V call is TRBV12-3 or TRBV12-4, the J call TRBJ2-1, with 8 positions matching TRBD1. The CDR3 runs 12 residues. CDR3 sequence reads: CASRSGQEEQSF. CDR3 DNA sequence: TGTGCCAGCAGATCGGGACAGGAGGAGCAGTCCTTC.

This clonotype came up many times. In DNA, the CDR3 is TGTGCCAGCAGTGACCGGGCTGAAGCTTTCTTT. Its translation is CASSDRAEAFF. The rearrangement links TRBV28 to TRBJ1-1; D gene uncertain. Trimming cost V 5 bases and J 6 bases, with 7 bases left between them. Germline CDR1 reads MDHEN; CDR2 reads SYDVKM. The CDR3 has 11 residues.

This clonotype was counted at least ten times. The J gene is TRBJ1-4, the V gene TRBV5-1, with TRBD1 matching 10 bases. This CDR3 contains 17 residues. The V segment lost 4 bases and the J segment 7 bases; nucleotides outside the gene matches: 13. Germline CDR1 reads SGHRS; CDR2 reads YFSETQ. The CDR3 bases are TGCGCCAGCAGCCGGACGGGCGCAGGACAGGGGGTTGAAAAACTGTTTTTT. It yields the protein CASSRTGAGQGVEKLFF.

This chain joins TRBV5-1 and TRBJ1-1, with D possibly being TRBD1 (5 bases). Germline assignment: CDR1 SGHRS and CDR2 YFSETQ. With 5 bases removed from V and 4 bases from J, the gap between germline ends came to 12 bases. The CDR3 totals 13 residues. The CDR3 loop is CASSREGFTEAFF. CDR3 DNA: TGCGCCAGCAGTAGGGAGGGGTTCACTGAAGCTTTCTTT.

The chain is built from TRBV20-1 and TRBJ2-7; D might be TRBD2 (6 bases). The CDR3 loop spans 15 amino acids. The V and J ends lost 0 bases and 3 bases respectively, with 15 bases between them. Germline CDR1 DFQATT, CDR2 SNEGSKA (reference sequence). The CDR3 coding sequence is TGCAGTGCTAGAGATCGCGGGGCCGTTCTCTACGAGCAGTACTTC. It encodes CSARDRGAVLYEQYF.

The genes are TRBV19 and TRBJ2-3; the D gene is possibly TRBD1 (6 bases). This CDR3 is 17 amino acids long. Trimming cost V 3 bases and J 3 bases, with 19 bases left between them. Looked up from germline, CDR1 is LNHDA and CDR2 is SQIVND (reference sequence). The CDR3 DNA follows: TGTGCCAGTAGTATTCTGCCAACAGGGCCTTCAACAGATACGCAGTATTTT. Amino acids: CASSILPTGPSTDTQYF.

In this sample, this clonotype turned up a few times. The chain couples TRBV6-1 to TRBJ2-3, with 10 bases matching TRBD1. The germline gives CDR1 MNHNS, CDR2 SASEGT. The CDR3 covers 17 residues. Trimming at V came to 6 bases and at J to 1 base, leaving 10 bases not matched to a gene. CDR3 amino acids: CASSPRTGGIRTDTQYF. The CDR3 DNA reads TGTGCCAGCAGCCCCCGGACAGGGGGGATTCGCACAGATACGCAGTATTTT.

This chain connects TRBV6-5 to TRBJ2-5; a possible D gene is TRBD2 (6 bases). Trimming left V 6 bases short and J 3 bases short, with 17 bases between. Germline CDR1 and CDR2: MNHEY and SVGAGI. CDR3 length: 15 residues. CDR3 loop: CASSPLAQLKETQYF. The CDR3 region has the DNA TGTGCCAGCAGCCCTCTAGCGCAGCTAAAAGAGACCCAGTACTTC.

The sample holds a few counts of this clonotype. The J gene is TRBJ1-3, the V gene TRBV7-2; 7 nucleotides line up with TRBD1. Per germline, CDR1 SGHTA and CDR2 FQGNSA. This CDR3 comprises 15 residues. V was pared by 5 bases and J by 1 base, with 5 bases of the junction left unmatched. CDR3 loop: CASSLYRGSGNTIYF. The CDR3, as DNA: TGTGCCAGCAGCCTATACAGGGGATCTGGAAACACCATATATTTT.

This clonotype was seen many times. The J gene is TRBJ2-1, the V gene TRBV6-1, with D possibly matching TRBD2 (6 bases). From germline, CDR1 is MNHNS and CDR2 SASEGT. The CDR3 is 13 residues long. V was trimmed by 5 bases and J by 8 bases, leaving 13 bases between them. CDR3 in DNA: TGTGCCAGCAGTTACGCGGGGCGGTATGAGCAGTTCTTC. Encoded protein: CASSYAGRYEQFF.

Many counts were recorded for this clonotype. This sequence joins TRBV11-2 and TRBJ2-5; 10 bases fit TRBD2. Trimming took 5 bases from V and 4 from J; bases not matched to a gene: 16. The germline CDR1 and CDR2 sequences are SGHAT and FQNNGV. The CDR3 contains 18 residues. CDR3 loop: CASSPSLAGVIGAETQYF. CDR3 bases: TGTGCCAGCAGCCCCTCTCTAGCGGGGGTAATCGGGGCAGAGACCCAGTACTTC.

This clonotype has just a few counts. The chain's CDR3 is CATWTASVKNIQYF. In DNA, the CDR3 is TGTGCCACCTGGACCGCTTCCGTCAAAAACATTCAGTACTTC. V and J are TRBV6-1 and TRBJ2-4; no definite D call. V shed 10 bases and J shed 3 bases, with 16 bases lying between them. The V gene's germline CDR1 is MNHNS and CDR2 SASEGT. CDR3 size: 14 residues.

This clonotype appeared many times. The gene calls are TRBV20-1 and TRBJ1-1; D is perhaps TRBD1 (5 bases). The germline V gene encodes CDR1 DFQATT and CDR2 SNEGSKA (reference sequence). The CDR3 runs 15 residues. Trimming cost V 2 bases and J 5 bases, with 18 bases left between them. DNA for the CDR3: TGCAGTGCTAGAAGAAGGTACCCGGGGCCTACTGAAGCTTTCTTT. Protein sequence: CSARRRYPGPTEAFF.

The chain carries TRBV19 and TRBJ1-6; 7 bases agree with TRBD1. The junction had 14 bases not matched to a gene; V was cut back by 7 bases and J by 11 bases. From germline, CDR1 is LNHDA and CDR2 SQIVND (reference sequence). This CDR3 contains 15 residues. CDR3 nucleotide sequence: TGTGCCAGTACCGAGGGGCGGACAGGCGGCCCACCCCTCCACTTT. It specifies CASTEGRTGGPPLHF.

This clonotype appeared many times. V is TRBV2 and J is TRBJ1-1; no firm D call. The CDR3 is 15 amino acids. Between the trimmed V and J ends, which lost 2 bases and 0 bases, there was a span of 10 bases. Germline-derived CDR1 and CDR2 are SNHLY and FYNNEI. The CDR3 DNA is TGTGCCAGCAGTGAAAGTCGTCACCTGAACACTGAAGCTTTCTTT. Translation: CASSESRHLNTEAFF.

This clonotype was found a few times. CDR3 in amino acids: CASSLGGRTEIEKLFF. DNA for the CDR3: TGTGCCAGCAGCCTGGGCGGTCGGACAGAGATTGAAAAACTGTTTTTT. This chain uses TRBV5-4 with TRBJ1-4, with D perhaps TRBD1 (6 bases). Deletions cut 4 bases from V and 7 bases from J, with 20 bases between. Germline V lookup: CDR1 SGHNT, CDR2 YYREEE (reference sequence). The CDR3 consists of 16 residues.

The V gene is TRBV20-1, the J gene TRBJ2-1, with D tentatively TRBD1 or TRBD2 (5 bases each). This CDR3 is 13 amino acids long. Germline V gene sequence: CDR1 DFQATT, CDR2 SNEGSKA (reference sequence). DNA for the CDR3: TGCAGCCCTTACGGGACGGTCTACAATGAGCAGTTCTTC. It specifies CSPYGTVYNEQFF.

This clonotype was counted at least ten times. The V and J genes are TRBV11-1 and TRBJ2-1; 9 nucleotides line up with TRBD1. From germline, CDR1 is SGHAT and CDR2 FQDESV (reference sequence). Trimming removed 4 bases from V and 2 bases from J; junction bases left unmatched: 6. The CDR3 loop spans 16 amino acids. The CDR3 protein is CASSSTGTGPYNEQFF. For the CDR3, the DNA is TGTGCCAGCAGCTCGACCGGGACAGGGCCCTACAATGAGCAGTTCTTC.